Listed here are 15 T cell receptor beta chains from one sample, sequenced in a study of T cells after yellow fever vaccination. TCRdb re-called the 5' RACE reads with MiXCR, one entry per CDR3 protein. The top ten clones hold 18% of a sample with 300,000 or so distinct CDR3 sequences, around 6.8% of them seen once. The specimen comprised PBMCs, sampled about 41 days after the first yellow fever vaccination. The receptors were sampled from a man aged 18 to 29 who received the YFV17D yellow fever vaccine.

This clonotype was detected many times. The CDR3 protein is CASSQGPPWVGETQYF. CDR3 DNA: TGTGCCAGCAGCCAAGGGCCCCCCTGGGTGGGAGAGACCCAGTACTTC. The chain joins TRBV11-3 to TRBJ2-5; D is unclear. Germline CDR1 and CDR2: SGHNT and YENEEA. Trimming took off 5 bases at V and 4 bases at J, with 20 bases between the two ends. The CDR3 has 16 residues.

This clonotype appeared a few times. The chain combines TRBV20-1 with TRBJ2-2, with D possibly TRBD2 on 7 matching bases. Germline lookup yields CDR1 DFQATT and CDR2 SNEGSKA (reference sequence). The CDR3 has 13 amino acids. CDR3 amino acids: CSVAGARTGELFF. DNA for the CDR3: TGCAGCGTCGCGGGGGCGAGGACCGGGGAGCTGTTTTTT.

There are a few counts of this clonotype. This CDR3 reads CASSSAGPAPIEQFF. The CDR3 nucleotides are TGTGCCAGCAGCTCAGCCGGCCCCGCCCCAATTGAGCAGTTCTTC. The chain joins TRBV13 to TRBJ2-1; D gene unclear. Germline lookup yields CDR1 PRHDT and CDR2 FYEKMQ (reference sequence). This CDR3 comprises 15 residues. Trimming stripped 4 bases from V and 9 bases from J, with 19 bases between.

In this sample, this clonotype turned up many times. The genes are TRBV6-1 and TRBJ2-4; no clear D gene. The V gene's germline CDR1 is MNHNS and CDR2 SASEGT. V lost 8 bases and J lost 0, with 8 bases in between. The length of the CDR3 is 13 residues. The CDR3 bases are TGTGCCAGCTCCGGTTTAGCCAAAAACATTCAGTACTTC. This codes for CASSGLAKNIQYF.

The chain carries TRBV12-3 or TRBV12-4 and TRBJ2-1; 12 nucleotides agree with TRBD2. The CDR3 is 15 amino acids. Losses at the gene ends were 5 bases for V and 4 bases for J; bases not matched to a gene: 3. In DNA form, the CDR3 reads TGTGCCAGCAGTGGTGGACTAGCGGGATACAATGAGCAGTTCTTC. This sequence encodes CASSGGLAGYNEQFF.

This clonotype was counted at least ten times. The genes are TRBV4-3 and TRBJ1-5, with 9 bases matching TRBD1. Trimming took 2 bases from V and 3 from J; bases not matched to a gene: 8. The germline CDR1 and CDR2 sequences are LGHNA and YSLEER. The CDR3 covers 17 residues. CDR3 sequence: CASSQTHRGLNNQPQHF. Here the CDR3 DNA reads TGCGCCAGCAGCCAAACACACAGGGGGCTAAACAATCAGCCCCAGCATTTT.

V usage is TRBV7-2 and J usage is TRBJ2-7; the D gene is possibly TRBD2 (5 bases). There are 15 residues in the CDR3. Trimming pared 0 bases from V and 0 bases from J, leaving 9 bases between. CDR1 is SGHTA and CDR2 is FQGNSA in the germline V gene. CDR3 bases: TGTGCCAGCAGCTTAGCAGCGGTTAACTCCTACGAGCAGTACTTC. Protein sequence: CASSLAAVNSYEQYF.

The chain combines TRBV19 with TRBJ1-2; the match to TRBD1 covers 10 bases. There are 13 residues in the CDR3. With 8 bases clipped from V and 6 bases from J, the junction kept 6 bases outside the gene matches. CDR1 is LNHDA, CDR2 SQIVND, per germline (reference sequence). The CDR3 bases are TGTGCCAGTTATCCCGGGACAGGGGATGGCTACACCTTC. This gives the protein CASYPGTGDGYTF.

This clonotype was observed at least ten times. V usage is TRBV18 and J usage is TRBJ2-7; 7 bases align to TRBD1. Trimming took 6 bases from V and 3 from J; bases not matched to a gene: 2. CDR1 and CDR2 (germline): KGHSH, LQKENI. This CDR3 has 12 residues. The CDR3, as DNA: TGTGCCAGCTCGAGGGACAGCTACGAGCAGTACTTC. Protein sequence: CASSRDSYEQYF.

This clonotype occurred many times. The chain carries TRBV5-4 and TRBJ2-1; TRBD1 matches at 12 bases. V trimming: 4 bases; J trimming: 7 bases; junction bases outside the gene matches: 6. Looked up from germline, CDR1 is SGHNT and CDR2 is YYREEE (reference sequence). The length of the CDR3 is 15 residues. CDR3 residues: CASSPGTGGWNEQFF. The CDR3 DNA sequence: TGTGCCAGCAGCCCCGGGACAGGGGGCTGGAATGAGCAGTTCTTC.

The sample holds a few counts of this clonotype. The chain combines TRBV7-2 with TRBJ2-3; 8 bases are a match to TRBD1. After removal of 5 bases from V and 4 bases from J, the junction contained 8 bases not matched to a gene. Looked up from germline, CDR1 is SGHTA and CDR2 is FQGNSA. CDR3 size: 15 residues. In DNA form, the CDR3 reads TGTGCCAGCAGCACGATGGGACAGGAAGCAGATACGCAGTATTTT. Its translation is CASSTMGQEADTQYF.

This clonotype was seen ten or more times. The chain employs TRBV20-1 and TRBJ1-1; the D gene is possibly TRBD1 (6 bases). The germline V gene encodes CDR1 DFQATT and CDR2 SNEGSKA (reference sequence). Trimming left V 0 bases short and J 1 base short, with 18 bases between. This CDR3 spans 17 amino acids. The CDR3 protein is CSARDAGRGPTNTEAFF. The CDR3 DNA is TGCAGTGCTAGAGATGCGGGGCGGGGGCCCACGAACACTGAAGCTTTCTTT.

This clonotype was observed at least ten times. The gene calls are TRBV7-2 and TRBJ1-1, with D perhaps matching TRBD1 (5 bases). The V gene's germline CDR1 is SGHTA and CDR2 FQGNSA. The CDR3 runs 15 residues. V was shortened by 1 base and J by 0 bases, with 9 bases between the two germline ends. The CDR3 sequence is CASSLGPGLNTEAFF. The CDR3 coding sequence is TGTGCCAGCAGCTTAGGGCCGGGACTGAACACTGAAGCTTTCTTT.

This clonotype was counted a few times. Here the CDR3 reads CASSQGIRGTETQYF. The DNA of the CDR3 is TGTGCCAGCAGCCAAGGGATCAGGGGGACGGAGACCCAGTACTTC. V and J are TRBV14 and TRBJ2-5, with TRBD1 matching 7 bases. This CDR3 contains 15 residues. V shed 1 base, J shed 5 bases, and the junction held 7 bases outside the gene matches. CDR1 SGHDN and CDR2 FVKESK come from the germline V gene.

This clonotype was counted a few times. The J gene is TRBJ2-1, the V gene TRBV12-3 or TRBV12-4; D may be TRBD1 or TRBD2 (6 bases each). V lost 5 bases and J 2 bases, leaving 16 bases between the germline ends. The CDR3 has 16 residues. CDR3 amino acids: CASSLRGGRTYNEQFF. For the CDR3, the DNA is TGTGCCAGCAGTCTTAGAGGGGGGCGGACCTACAATGAGCAGTTCTTC.